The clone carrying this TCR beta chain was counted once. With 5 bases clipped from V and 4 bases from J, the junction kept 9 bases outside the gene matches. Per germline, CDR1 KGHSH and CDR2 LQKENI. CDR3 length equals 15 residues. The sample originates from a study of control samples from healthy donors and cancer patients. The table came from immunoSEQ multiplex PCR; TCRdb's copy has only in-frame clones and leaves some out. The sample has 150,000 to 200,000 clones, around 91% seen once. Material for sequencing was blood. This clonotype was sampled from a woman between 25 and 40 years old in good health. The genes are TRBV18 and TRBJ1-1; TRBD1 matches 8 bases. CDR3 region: CASSSRTGWGTEAFF. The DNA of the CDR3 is TGTGCCAGCTCATCCCGGACAGGGTGGGGCACTGAAGCTTTCTTT.